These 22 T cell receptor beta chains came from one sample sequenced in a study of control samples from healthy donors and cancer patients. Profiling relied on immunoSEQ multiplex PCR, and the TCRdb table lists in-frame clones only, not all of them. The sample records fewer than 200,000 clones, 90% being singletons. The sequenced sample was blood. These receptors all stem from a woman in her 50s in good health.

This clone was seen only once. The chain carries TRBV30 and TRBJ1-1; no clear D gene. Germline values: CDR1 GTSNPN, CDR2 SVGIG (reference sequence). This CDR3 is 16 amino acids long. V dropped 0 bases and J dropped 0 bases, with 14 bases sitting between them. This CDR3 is CAWSVSTKNLNTEAFF. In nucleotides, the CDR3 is TGTGCCTGGAGTGTATCGACCAAGAACCTGAACACTGAAGCTTTCTTT. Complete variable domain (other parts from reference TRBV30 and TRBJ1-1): SQTIHQWPATLVQPVGSPLSLECTVEGTSNPNLYWYRQAAGRGLQLLFYSVGIGQISSEVPQNLSASRPQDRQFILSSKKLLLSDSGFYLCAWSVSTKNLNTEAFFGQGTRLTVV.

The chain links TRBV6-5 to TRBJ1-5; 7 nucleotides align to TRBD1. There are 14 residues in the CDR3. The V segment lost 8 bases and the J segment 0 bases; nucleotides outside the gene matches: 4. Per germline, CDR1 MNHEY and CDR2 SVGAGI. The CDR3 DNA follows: TGTGCCAGCGCAGGGGGTTATAGCAATCAGCCCCAGCATTTT. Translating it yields CASAGGYSNQPQHF.

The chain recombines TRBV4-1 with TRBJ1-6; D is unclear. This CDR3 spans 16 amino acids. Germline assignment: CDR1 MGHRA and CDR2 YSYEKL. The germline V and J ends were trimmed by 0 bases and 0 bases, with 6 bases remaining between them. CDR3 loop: CASSQEIGSYNSPLHF. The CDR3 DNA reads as TGCGCCAGCAGCCAAGAAATCGGCTCCTATAATTCACCCCTCCACTTT.

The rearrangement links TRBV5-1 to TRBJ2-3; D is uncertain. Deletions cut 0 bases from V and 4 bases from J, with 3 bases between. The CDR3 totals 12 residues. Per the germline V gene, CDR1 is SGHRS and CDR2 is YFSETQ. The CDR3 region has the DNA TGCGCCAGCAGCTTGGGTGCAGATACGCAGTATTTT. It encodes CASSLGADTQYF.

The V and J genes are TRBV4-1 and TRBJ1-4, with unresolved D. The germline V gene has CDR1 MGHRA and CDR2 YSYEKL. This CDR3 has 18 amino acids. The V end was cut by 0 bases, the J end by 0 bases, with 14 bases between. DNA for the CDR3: TGCGCCAGCAGCCAAGAGTTAGGGAGGACGGCAACTAATGAAAAACTGTTTTTT. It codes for CASSQELGRTATNEKLFF.

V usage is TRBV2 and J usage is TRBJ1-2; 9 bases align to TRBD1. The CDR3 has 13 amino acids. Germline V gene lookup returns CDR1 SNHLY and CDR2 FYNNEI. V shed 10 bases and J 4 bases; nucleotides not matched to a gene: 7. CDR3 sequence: CATRTGDTYGYTF. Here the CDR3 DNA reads TGTGCCACTCGGACAGGGGACACCTATGGCTACACCTTC.

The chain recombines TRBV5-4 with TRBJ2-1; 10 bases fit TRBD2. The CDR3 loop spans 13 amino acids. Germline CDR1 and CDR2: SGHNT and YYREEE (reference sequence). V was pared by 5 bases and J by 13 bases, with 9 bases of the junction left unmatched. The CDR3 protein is CASRDVAGGPQFF. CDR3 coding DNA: TGTGCCAGCAGGGACGTAGCGGGGGGCCCCCAGTTCTTC.

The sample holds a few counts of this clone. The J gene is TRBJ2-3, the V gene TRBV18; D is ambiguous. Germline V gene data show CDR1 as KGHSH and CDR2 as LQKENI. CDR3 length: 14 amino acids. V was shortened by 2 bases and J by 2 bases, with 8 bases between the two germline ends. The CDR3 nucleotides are TGTGCCAGCTCACCAACCGGTTACACAGATACGCAGTATTTT. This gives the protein CASSPTGYTDTQYF.

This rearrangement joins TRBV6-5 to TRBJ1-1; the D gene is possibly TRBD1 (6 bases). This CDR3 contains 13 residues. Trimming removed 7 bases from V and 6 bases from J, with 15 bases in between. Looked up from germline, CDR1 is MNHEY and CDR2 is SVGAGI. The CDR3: CASTIEGGAEAFF. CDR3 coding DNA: TGTGCCAGCACCATTGAGGGGGGCGCTGAAGCTTTCTTT.

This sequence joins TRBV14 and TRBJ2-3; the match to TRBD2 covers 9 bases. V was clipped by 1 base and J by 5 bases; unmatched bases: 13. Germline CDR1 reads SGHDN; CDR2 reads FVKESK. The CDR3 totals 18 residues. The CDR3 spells CASSQVSGSSLSQDTQYF. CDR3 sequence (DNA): TGTGCCAGCAGCCAAGTTAGCGGGAGTTCCTTATCACAAGATACGCAGTATTTT.

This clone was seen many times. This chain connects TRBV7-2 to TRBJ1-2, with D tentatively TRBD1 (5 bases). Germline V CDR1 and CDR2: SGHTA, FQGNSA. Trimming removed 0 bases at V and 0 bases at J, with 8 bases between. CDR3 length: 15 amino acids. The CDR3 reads CASSLAEGANYGYTF. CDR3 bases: TGTGCCAGCAGCTTAGCAGAAGGGGCTAACTATGGCTACACCTTC.

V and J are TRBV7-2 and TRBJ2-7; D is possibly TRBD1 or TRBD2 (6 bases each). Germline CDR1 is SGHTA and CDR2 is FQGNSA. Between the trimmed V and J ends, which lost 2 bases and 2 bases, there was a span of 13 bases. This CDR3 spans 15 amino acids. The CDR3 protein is CASSLSQGGPYEQYF. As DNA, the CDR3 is TGTGCCAGCAGCTTATCACAGGGAGGTCCCTACGAGCAGTACTTC. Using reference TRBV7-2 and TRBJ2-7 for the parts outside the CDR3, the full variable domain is GAGVSQSPSNKVTEKGKDVELRCDPISGHTALYWYRQSLGQGLEFLIYFQGNSAPDKSGLPSDRFSAERTGGSVSTLTIQRTQQEDSAVYLCASSLSQGGPYEQYFGPGTRLTVT.

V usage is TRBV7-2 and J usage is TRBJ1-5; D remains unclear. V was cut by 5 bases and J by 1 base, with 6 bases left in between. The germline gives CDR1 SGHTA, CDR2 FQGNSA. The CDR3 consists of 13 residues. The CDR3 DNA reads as TGTGCCAGCAGCCGCAAGAGCAATCAGCCCCAGCATTTT. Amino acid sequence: CASSRKSNQPQHF. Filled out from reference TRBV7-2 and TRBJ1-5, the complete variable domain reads GAGVSQSPSNKVTEKGKDVELRCDPISGHTALYWYRQSLGQGLEFLIYFQGNSAPDKSGLPSDRFSAERTGGSVSTLTIQRTQQEDSAVYLCASSRKSNQPQHFGDGTRLSIL.

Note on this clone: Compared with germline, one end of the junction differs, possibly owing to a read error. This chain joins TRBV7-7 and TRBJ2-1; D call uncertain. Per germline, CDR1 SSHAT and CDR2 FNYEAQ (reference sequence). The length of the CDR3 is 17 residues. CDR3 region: CASSLAPPSTIPNEQFF. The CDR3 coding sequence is TGTGCTAGCAGCTTAGCTCCGCCAAGTACTATTCCCAATGAGCAGTTCTTC.

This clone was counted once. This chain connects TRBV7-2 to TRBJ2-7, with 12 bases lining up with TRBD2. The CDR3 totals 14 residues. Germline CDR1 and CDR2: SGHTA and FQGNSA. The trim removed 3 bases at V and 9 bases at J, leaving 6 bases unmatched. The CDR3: CASSLTSGSTGQYF. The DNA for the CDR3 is TGTGCCAGCAGCTTGACTAGCGGGAGCACCGGGCAGTACTTC.

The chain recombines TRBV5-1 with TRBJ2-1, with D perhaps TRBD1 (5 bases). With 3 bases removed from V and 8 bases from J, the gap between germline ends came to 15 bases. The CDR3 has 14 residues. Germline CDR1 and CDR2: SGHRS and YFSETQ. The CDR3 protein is CASSSWAGSDEQFF. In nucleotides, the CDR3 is TGCGCCAGCAGCTCCTGGGCAGGGTCAGATGAGCAGTTCTTC.

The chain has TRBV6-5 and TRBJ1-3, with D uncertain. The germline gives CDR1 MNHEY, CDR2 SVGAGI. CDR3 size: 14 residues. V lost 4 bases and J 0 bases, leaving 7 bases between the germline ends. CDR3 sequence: CASSSVRSGNTIYF. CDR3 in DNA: TGTGCCAGCAGTTCCGTCCGCTCTGGAAACACCATATATTTT.

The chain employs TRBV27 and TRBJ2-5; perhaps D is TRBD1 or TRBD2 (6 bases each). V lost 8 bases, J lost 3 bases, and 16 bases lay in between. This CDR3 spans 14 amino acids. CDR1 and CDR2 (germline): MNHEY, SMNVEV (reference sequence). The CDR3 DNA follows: TGTGCCAGCCAGAAGCTCGGGGGCAAAGAGACCCAGTACTTC. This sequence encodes CASQKLGGKETQYF.

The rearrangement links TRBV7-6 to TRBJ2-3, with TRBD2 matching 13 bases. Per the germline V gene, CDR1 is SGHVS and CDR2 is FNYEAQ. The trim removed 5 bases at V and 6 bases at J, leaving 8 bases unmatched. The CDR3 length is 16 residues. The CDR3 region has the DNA TGTGCCAGCAGCAAGAGGACTAGCGGGGGCCCTGATACGCAGTATTTT. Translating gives CASSKRTSGGPDTQYF.

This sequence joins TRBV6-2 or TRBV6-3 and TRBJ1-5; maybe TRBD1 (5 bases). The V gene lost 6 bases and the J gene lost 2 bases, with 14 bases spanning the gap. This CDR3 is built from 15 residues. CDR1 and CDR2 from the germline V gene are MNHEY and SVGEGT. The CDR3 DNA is TGTGCCAGCAGCCGGGGCGGTGGGGGCAATCAGCCCCAGCATTTT. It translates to CASSRGGGGNQPQHF.

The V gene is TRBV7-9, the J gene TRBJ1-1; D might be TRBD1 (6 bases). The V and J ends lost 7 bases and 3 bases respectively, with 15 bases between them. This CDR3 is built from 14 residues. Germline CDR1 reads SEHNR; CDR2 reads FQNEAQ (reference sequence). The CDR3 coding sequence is TGTGCCAGCATAGGGGGTCGGAGGGACACTGAAGCTTTCTTT. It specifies CASIGGRRDTEAFF.

For the CDR3, the DNA is TGCGCCAGCAGCTTGTCAGGGGCCGGAACTGAAGCTTTCTTT. The encoded protein is CASSLSGAGTEAFF. The rearrangement joins TRBV5-1 to TRBJ1-1, with D possibly TRBD1 on 6 matching bases. The CDR3 has 14 amino acids. Deletions cut 1 base from V and 5 bases from J, with 12 bases between. Germline V gene lookup returns CDR1 SGHRS and CDR2 YFSETQ.